This passage covers 5 T cell receptor beta chains from one sample sequenced in a study of cytomegalovirus exposure and HLA in healthy donors. The PCR had 60 Vbeta and 13 Jbeta primers. TCRdb's table, derived via immunoSEQ multiplex PCR, lists solely in-frame clones and lacks some. This sample lists approximately 58,000 clones; its ten largest clones have roughly 12%. The material sequenced was PBMCs. The receptors originated from a young man in good health and CMV-seropositive.

V usage is TRBV10-2 and J usage is TRBJ2-1, with 7 bases lining up with TRBD2. Germline CDR1 is WSHSY and CDR2 is SAAADI. The CDR3 consists of 15 residues. The V segment lost 0 bases and the J segment 8 bases; nucleotides outside the gene matches: 7. The CDR3 loop is CASSESASGGDEQFF. The CDR3 region has the DNA TGCGCCAGCAGTGAGTCGGCTAGCGGAGGGGATGAGCAGTTCTTC.

This chain joins TRBV7-9 and TRBJ2-1; 9 bases fit TRBD2. This CDR3 spans 16 amino acids. V dropped 2 bases and J dropped 5; count of bases not matched to a gene: 7. Germline V gene sequence: CDR1 SEHNR, CDR2 FQNEAQ (reference sequence). Written as DNA, the CDR3 is TGTGCCAGCAGCTTATGGGGCGGGAGGGCCCACAATGAGCAGTTCTTC. The encoded protein is CASSLWGGRAHNEQFF. The complete variable domain, with remaining parts taken from reference TRBV7-9 and TRBJ2-1, reads DTGVSQNPRHKITKRGQNVTFRCDPISEHNRLYWYRQTLGQGPEFLTYFQNEAQLEKSRLLSDRFSAERPKGSFSTLEIQRTEQGDSAMYLCASSLWGGRAHNEQFFGPGTRLTVL.

The rearrangement joins TRBV2 to TRBJ1-4, with D possibly matching TRBD1 (6 bases). The CDR3 totals 19 residues. The germline CDR1 and CDR2 sequences are SNHLY and FYNNEI. The ends were cut back, 5 bases at V and 0 bases at J, with 22 bases in the middle. CDR3 nucleotides: TGTGCCAGCAGTCTACGTAGACAGGTCTTGGTGGCAACTAATGAAAAACTGTTTTTT. This translates into CASSLRRQVLVATNEKLFF.

The chain couples TRBV11-2 to TRBJ2-1; 9 bases agree with TRBD2. The germline CDR1 and CDR2 sequences are SGHAT and FQNNGV. The CDR3 is 16 amino acids. After removal of 4 bases from V and 3 bases from J, the junction contained 7 bases not matched to a gene. The CDR3 coding sequence is TGTGCCAGCAGCTCGATAGCGGGAGCGAACTACAATGAGCAGTTCTTC. This sequence encodes CASSSIAGANYNEQFF.

The chain is built from TRBV7-9 and TRBJ2-1; D is ambiguous. Germline V gene data show CDR1 as SEHNR and CDR2 as FQNEAQ (reference sequence). With 2 bases removed from V and 9 bases from J, the gap between germline ends came to 2 bases. CDR3 length: 10 residues. CDR3 amino acids: CASSLREQFF. CDR3 nucleotide sequence: TGTGCCAGCAGCTTACGTGAGCAGTTCTTC.